Below, 26 T cell receptor beta chains from the same sample are listed, as sequenced in a study of breast tumors, draining lymph nodes, adjacent tissues. TCRdb reanalysed the multiplex PCR reads using MiXCR and keeps one entry per CDR3 protein. Of fewer than 150,000 distinct CDR3 sequences in the sample, 21% were seen once. Samples came from axillary lymph nodes draining the breast cancer. Sequencing was carried out using axillary lymph node tissue. These receptors came from a female donor with breast cancer. Some clones in this sample may be carry-over from other donors' samples.

In its sample, this clonotype was seen many times. The J gene is TRBJ1-2, the V gene TRBV6-1; no clear D gene. The CDR3 is 14 amino acids. The germline gives CDR1 MNHNS, CDR2 SASEGT. V lost 1 base, J lost 2 bases, and 8 bases lay in between. This CDR3 reads CASSEGLGNYGYTF. The DNA of the CDR3 is TGTGCCAGCAGTGAAGGATTGGGGAACTATGGCTACACCTTC.

Regarding this clonotype: This may arise from a read error, as a much more abundant clone is one base away. The chain has TRBV11-2 and TRBJ2-7; the match to TRBD2 covers 7 bases. The germline gives CDR1 SGHAT, CDR2 FQNNGV. The CDR3 length is 12 residues. The CDR3 DNA is TGTGCCAGCAGCTTAGGGGACTACGAGCAGGACTTC. It is translated as CASSLGDYEQDF.

This clonotype was observed at least ten times. This rearrangement joins TRBV5-6 to TRBJ2-2; 10 bases fit TRBD2. V trimming: 4 bases; J trimming: 8 bases; junction bases outside the gene matches: 5. CDR1 is SGHDT, CDR2 YYEEEE, per germline. CDR3 size: 14 residues. The CDR3 DNA follows: TGTGCCAGCAGCCTACTAGCGGGAACGGGGGAGCTGTTTTTT. This translates into CASSLLAGTGELFF. The variable domain in full, completed from reference TRBV5-6 and TRBJ2-2, reads DAGVTQSPTHLIKTRGQQVTLRCSPKSGHDTVSWYQQALGQGPQFIFQYYEEEERQRGNFPDRFSGHQFPNYSSELNVNALLLGDSALYLCASSLLAGTGELFFGEGSRLTVL.

This clonotype was seen repeatedly, ten times or more. V gene TRBV2 combines with J gene TRBJ2-6; D may be TRBD2 (5 bases). Deletions cut 4 bases from V and 1 base from J, with 8 bases between. Germline V gives CDR1 SNHLY, CDR2 FYNNEI. CDR3 length: 15 residues. The DNA of the CDR3 is TGTGCCAGCAGTGCCGGGGAGTCTGGGGCCAACGTCCTGACTTTC. Translated, it gives CASSAGESGANVLTF.

Comment on this clonotype: A much larger clone is a single base away; this may be a read error. The V call is TRBV6-1, the J call TRBJ2-3, with 7 bases lining up with TRBD1. V shed 1 base, J shed 6 bases, and the junction held 13 bases outside the gene matches. CDR1 and CDR2 from the germline V gene are MNHNS and SASEGT. The CDR3 spans 17 residues. CDR3 in amino acids: CASSEVSGTASRDTQYF. CDR3 nucleotide sequence: TGTGCCAGCAGTGAAGTCTCCGGGACAGCTTCGAGGGATACGCAGTATTTT.

This clonotype occurred many times. V and J are TRBV29-1 and TRBJ2-1; 15 nucleotides line up with TRBD2. J lost 7 bases, V lost 7 bases, and 5 bases had no gene match. CDR3 length: 14 residues. Germline V lookup: CDR1 SQVTM, CDR2 ANQGSEA. The DNA for the CDR3 is TGCAGCGCCGGACTAGCGGGAGGGCCTAATGAGCAGTTCTTC. It is translated as CSAGLAGGPNEQFF.

About this clonotype: This may arise from a read error, as a much more abundant clone is one base away. The chain couples TRBV5-4 to TRBJ2-7; the D gene is possibly TRBD2 (5 bases). The CDR3 contains 14 residues. Germline lookup yields CDR1 SGHNT and CDR2 YYREEE (reference sequence). CDR3 loop: CASSFGLNRYGQYF. The CDR3 nucleotides read TGTGCCAGCAGTTTCGGACTGAATCGCTACGGGCAGTACTTC.

This clonotype appeared many times. For the CDR3, the DNA is TGTGCCAGCAGTGGAACGACAGGGTTGGTTGAGCAGTTCTTC. Translating it yields CASSGTTGLVEQFF. The chain recombines TRBV6-1 with TRBJ2-1; 7 nucleotides line up with TRBD1. CDR3 length: 14 amino acids. Germline CDR1 is MNHNS and CDR2 is SASEGT. The V and J ends lost 4 bases and 9 bases, in that order; junction bases with no gene match: 9.

This clonotype was seen a few times. This clone may be a read error of a much larger clone one base away. This chain uses TRBV6-1 with TRBJ2-7, with D perhaps TRBD2 (5 bases). Germline V gene data show CDR1 as MNHNS and CDR2 as SASEGT. Trimming took off 4 bases at V and 6 bases at J, with 22 bases between the two ends. This CDR3 is 16 amino acids long. CDR3 in DNA: TGTGCCAGCAGTGGAGCAGGCCGGGGAAGGTACTGCGAGCAGTACTTC. This codes for CASSGAGRGRYCEQYF.

This clonotype occurred many times. CDR3 nucleotide sequence: TGTGCCAGCAGCCTAGATCTCGGCCAAAACACCATATATTTT. Encoded protein: CASSLDLGQNTIYF. V gene TRBV7-2 combines with J gene TRBJ1-3; D unclear. The CDR3 length is 14 residues. Germline V gene lookup returns CDR1 SGHTA and CDR2 FQGNSA. With 5 bases removed from V and 6 bases from J, the gap between germline ends came to 14 bases.

This clonotype was seen ten or more times. The J gene is TRBJ2-3, the V gene TRBV29-1, with D possibly matching TRBD2 (7 bases). Germline V gene lookup returns CDR1 SQVTM and CDR2 ANQGSEA. The CDR3 is made up of 15 amino acids. V was trimmed by 4 bases and J by 4 bases, leaving 18 bases between them. CDR3 loop: CSVVGGGRGADTQYF. DNA of the CDR3: TGCAGCGTTGTGGGGGGGGGAAGGGGGGCAGATACGCAGTATTTT.

This clonotype was detected ten times or more. The chain has TRBV2 and TRBJ1-5; D gene unclear. The V gene's germline CDR1 is SNHLY and CDR2 FYNNEI. The CDR3 spans 15 residues. Trimming pared 4 bases from V and 9 bases from J, leaving 19 bases between. This chain's CDR3 is CASSVATENIWPQHF. In DNA, the CDR3 is TGTGCCAGCAGTGTCGCGACGGAAAATATATGGCCCCAGCATTTT.

This clonotype was observed at least ten times. The chain is built from TRBV10-2 and TRBJ2-1; 11 bases align to TRBD2. The CDR3 loop spans 14 amino acids. Germline assignment: CDR1 WSHSY and CDR2 SAAADI. V shed 2 bases and J 9 bases; nucleotides not matched to a gene: 3. The CDR3 loop is CASSESLAGGEQFF. The CDR3 coding sequence is TGCGCCAGCAGTGAGAGTCTAGCGGGGGGTGAGCAGTTCTTC.

The V call is TRBV6-1, the J call TRBJ2-7; unclear D gene. Germline CDR1 is MNHNS and CDR2 is SASEGT. This CDR3 has 14 amino acids. The ends were cut back, 1 base at V and 0 bases at J, with 7 bases in the middle. The CDR3 DNA follows: TGTGCCAGCAGTGAAGTCAGGACCTCCTACGAGCAGTACTTC. This translates into CASSEVRTSYEQYF.

Many counts were recorded for this clonotype. This rearrangement joins TRBV5-6 to TRBJ1-6, with a weak D call TRBD1 (5 bases). V was shortened by 4 bases and J by 4 bases, with 15 bases between the two germline ends. The germline V gene encodes CDR1 SGHDT and CDR2 YYEEEE. This CDR3 is 16 amino acids long. The CDR3 DNA sequence: TGTGCCAGCAGCCGAGGGGCAGATTCTTATAATTCACCCCTCCACTTT. This sequence encodes CASSRGADSYNSPLHF.

This clonotype showed up many times. The CDR3 loop reads CASSRRTGGNEKLFF. The CDR3 region has the DNA TGTGCCAGCAGCCGTCGGACAGGGGGAAATGAAAAACTGTTTTTT. The V and J genes are TRBV9 and TRBJ1-4; 10 bases match TRBD1. The CDR3 covers 15 residues. Trimming took 4 bases from V and 5 from J; bases not matched to a gene: 5. Per the germline V gene, CDR1 is SGDLS and CDR2 is YYNGEE.

As regards this clonotype: A read error may be the cause here, since a much bigger clone is one base away. The conserved final phenylalanine or tryptophan is absent from the CDR3, which likely points to a read error. The chain links TRBV6-5 to TRBJ1-6; D is unresolved. The CDR3 runs to 13 residues. Germline values: CDR1 MNHEY, CDR2 SVGAGI. Deletions cut 6 bases from V and 10 bases from J, with 13 bases between. CDR3 protein: CASSQTFRSPLHC. CDR3 nucleotides: TGTGCCAGCAGCCAGACTTTTCGATCACCCCTCCACTGT.

Many counts were recorded for this clonotype. The chain employs TRBV5-1 and TRBJ2-1; 10 nucleotides align to TRBD2. Germline V gene data show CDR1 as SGHRS and CDR2 as YFSETQ. J was trimmed by 4 bases and V by 3 bases; bases with no gene match: 4. CDR3 length: 15 amino acids. The CDR3: CASSWSGRDYNEQFF. The CDR3 nucleotides read TGCGCCAGCAGCTGGAGCGGGAGGGATTACAATGAGCAGTTCTTC.

Many counts were recorded for this clonotype. CDR3 nucleotides: TGCGCCAGCAGCCAAATGGGACAGACTCAAGAGACCCAGTACTTC. Amino acid sequence: CASSQMGQTQETQYF. The V gene is TRBV4-1, the J gene TRBJ2-5, with 7 bases fitting TRBD1. Per the germline V gene, CDR1 is MGHRA and CDR2 is YSYEKL. The CDR3 spans 15 residues. The J segment lost 2 bases and the V segment lost 2 bases, leaving 5 bases of the junction unmatched.

This clonotype was counted many times. This chain uses TRBV20-1 with TRBJ2-1, with TRBD2 matching 13 bases. The V and J ends lost 1 base and 9 bases, in that order; junction bases with no gene match: 6. Germline loops: CDR1 DFQATT, CDR2 SNEGSKA (reference sequence). There are 15 residues in the CDR3. CDR3: CSARGTSGRVGEQFF. The CDR3 DNA sequence: TGCAGTGCTAGAGGCACTAGCGGGAGGGTCGGTGAGCAGTTCTTC.

This clonotype was seen many times. The chain has TRBV12-3 or TRBV12-4 and TRBJ2-3; D remains ambiguous. V lost 7 bases, J lost 6 bases, and 20 bases lay in between. CDR3 length equals 15 residues. The CDR3 sequence is CASTLGQETWDTQYF. CDR3 in DNA: TGTGCCAGCACTCTAGGGCAGGAGACTTGGGATACGCAGTATTTT.

This clonotype was counted at least ten times. The chain links TRBV18 to TRBJ2-7, with TRBD1 identical over 10 bases. This CDR3 comprises 14 residues. Per the germline V gene, CDR1 is KGHSH and CDR2 is LQKENI. The V gene end was trimmed by 6 bases and the J gene end by 2 bases; junction bases not matched to a gene: 4. CDR3 in DNA: TGTGCCAGCTCGCGGGACAGGGGAGCCTACGAGCAGTACTTC. It yields the protein CASSRDRGAYEQYF.

The chain couples TRBV11-3 to TRBJ2-3; D is perhaps TRBD2 (5 bases). Germline-derived CDR1 and CDR2 are SGHNT and YENEEA. This CDR3 spans 13 amino acids. Trimming stripped 1 base from V and 9 bases from J, with 11 bases between. CDR3 sequence reads: CASSLGTAETQYF. The CDR3, as DNA: TGTGCCAGCAGCTTAGGGACTGCGGAGACGCAGTATTTT. The full variable domain, in which reference TRBV11-3 and TRBJ2-3 provide the parts outside the CDR3, is EAGVVQSPRYKIIEKKQPVAFWCNPISGHNTLYWYLQNLGQGPELLIRYENEEAVDDSQLPKDRFSAERLKGVDSTLKIQPAELGDSAVYLCASSLGTAETQYFGPGTRLTVL.

This chain connects TRBV20-1 to TRBJ1-1; possibly TRBD1 for D (5 bases). Germline loops: CDR1 DFQATT, CDR2 SNEGSKA (reference sequence). The CDR3 is made up of 15 amino acids. Trimming stripped 0 bases from V and 1 base from J, with 12 bases between. The CDR3 nucleotides read TGCAGTGCTAGAGACTGGAGACAGTCGAACACTGAAGCTTTCTTT. This gives the protein CSARDWRQSNTEAFF.

This clonotype was detected many times. The rearrangement uses TRBV7-9 and TRBJ1-6; D is perhaps TRBD1 (6 bases). Germline V gene lookup returns CDR1 SEHNR and CDR2 FQNEAQ (reference sequence). V was shortened by 1 base and J by 8 bases, with 15 bases between the two germline ends. CDR3 length: 16 residues. CDR3 DNA sequence: TGTGCCAGCAGCTTAGGGGGGCGAAGAGGTGATTCACCCCTCCACTTT. Residues: CASSLGGRRGDSPLHF.

This clonotype was picked up many times. CDR3 coding DNA: TGTGCCACCGGAGCGGGAGGGAGCTCCTACGAGCAGTACTTC. Its translation is CATGAGGSSYEQYF. The rearrangement uses TRBV6-6 and TRBJ2-7, with 10 bases that match TRBD2. Germline V lookup: CDR1 MNHNY, CDR2 SVGAGI (reference sequence). The CDR3 consists of 14 residues. Unmatched junction bases numbered 6, after V lost 10 bases and J lost 0 bases.